The clone carrying this T cell receptor (beta chain) was counted between two and nine times. The antigen is undetermined. This sample stems from a study of regulatory T cells in long-lasting Graves disease. Study details: Persistent cases took antithyroid drugs over 5 years and stayed TSH receptor antibody positive. Findings and limits, study-wide: Limited samples may have lowered accuracy. The number of shared public clonotypes was higher in persistent patients (2,741) than new patients (approximately 1,000).

J gave up 3 bases and V 1 base, and 1 base lay outside the gene matches. In germline, CDR1 is LGHDT, CDR2 YNNKEL (reference sequence). This CDR3 has 14 residues. The time point denotes: persistent/refractory GD, antithyroid drugs over 5 years with positive TRAb. The TCR library was made from RNA that had been extracted from PBMCs in TRIzol. Arm-PCR with iRepertoire HTBI primers amplified the CDR3 regions for these TCR beta libraries. One entry per CDR3 protein, called by TCRdb with MiXCR from the multiplex PCR reads. The table has about 460,000 distinct CDR3 sequences, 22% seen once. The sequence derives from a female donor with Graves disease. The chain links TRBV3-1 to TRBJ2-7; the match to TRBD2 covers 9 bases. The source material was peripheral blood mononuclear cells (PBMCs), sampled when the disease was refractory, from a patient treated with antithyroid drugs. The CDR3, as DNA: TGTGCCAGCAGCCAAGTTAGCGGGGGCTACGAGCAGTACTTC. Amino acid sequence: CASSQVSGGYEQYF.